The 29 T cell receptor beta chains in this list originate from one sample, sequenced in a study of OX40 agonist ivuxolimab in advanced cancers. Only in-frame clones appear in the TCRdb table, and some are missing; sequencing was by immunoSEQ multiplex PCR. Of 60,000 to 85,000 clones in the sample, 80% to 90% were seen once. The specimen was CD4+ or CD8+ T cells sorted from blood, collected in a trial of the OX40 agonist ivuxolimab. Receptors originate from an adult with an advanced solid tumor such as melanoma, head and neck, liver or kidney cancer.

The CDR3 spells CAWGLAGAGEQYF. The CDR3 DNA is TGTGCCTGGGGACTAGCGGGAGCCGGCGAGCAGTACTTC. The chain couples TRBV30 to TRBJ2-7, with TRBD2 matching over 13 bases. CDR3 length: 13 amino acids. After removal of 5 bases from V and 6 bases from J, the junction contained 4 bases not matched to a gene. Germline V gives CDR1 GTSNPN, CDR2 SVGIG (reference sequence). Full variable domain (rest looked up from reference TRBV30 and TRBJ2-7): SQTIHQWPATLVQPVGSPLSLECTVEGTSNPNLYWYRQAAGRGLQLLFYSVGIGQISSEVPQNLSASRPQDRQFILSSKKLLLSDSGFYLCAWGLAGAGEQYFGPGTRLTVT.

The rearrangement links TRBV5-1 to TRBJ2-3; possibly TRBD2 for D (6 bases). CDR3 size: 16 residues. Trimming took off 4 bases at V and 0 bases at J, with 15 bases between the two ends. Germline V lookup: CDR1 SGHRS, CDR2 YFSETQ. CDR3 amino acids: CASSQQPGTSTDTQYF. CDR3 DNA: TGCGCCAGCAGCCAACAACCGGGGACTAGCACAGATACGCAGTATTTT. Filled out from reference TRBV5-1 and TRBJ2-3, the complete variable domain reads KAGVTQTPRYLIKTRGQQVTLSCSPISGHRSVSWYQQTPGQGLQFLFEYFSETQRNKGNFPGRFSGRQFSNSRSEMNVSTLELGDSALYLCASSQQPGTSTDTQYFGPGTRLTVL.

The rearrangement links TRBV27 to TRBJ2-3, with TRBD2 identical over 7 bases. Per germline, CDR1 MNHEY and CDR2 SMNVEV (reference sequence). CDR3 length: 16 amino acids. V lost 5 bases to trimming and J lost 4 bases; unmatched junction nucleotides: 12. Here the CDR3 DNA reads TGTGCCAGCAGTCCATACTACGCGGGAGTAGCAGATACGCAGTATTTT. Translation: CASSPYYAGVADTQYF.

The CDR3 DNA reads TGTGCCAGCAGCTTGCCCGCGGGAGCGGGGGAGACCCAGTACTTC. The encoded protein is CASSLPAGAGETQYF. The chain is built from TRBV5-4 and TRBJ2-5; 7 nucleotides agree with TRBD2. The CDR3 loop spans 15 amino acids. V lost 1 base, J lost 5 bases, and 8 bases stayed unmatched. CDR1 and CDR2 from the germline V gene are SGHNT and YYREEE (reference sequence). The full variable domain, its missing parts supplied by reference TRBV5-4 and TRBJ2-5, is ETGVTQSPTHLIKTRGQQVTLRCSSQSGHNTVSWYQQALGQGPQFIFQYYREEENGRGNFPPRFSGLQFPNYSSELNVNALELDDSALYLCASSLPAGAGETQYFGPGTRLLVL.

J is TRBJ1-1 and V is TRBV6-5; tentatively, D is TRBD1 (6 bases). V was cut by 0 bases and J by 4 bases, with 15 bases left in between. The CDR3 extends over 16 amino acids. In germline, CDR1 is MNHEY, CDR2 SVGAGI. CDR3 protein: CASSYSARGAGTEAFF. DNA of the CDR3: TGTGCCAGCAGTTACTCGGCCCGGGGGGCTGGCACTGAAGCTTTCTTT.

The chain combines TRBV5-1 with TRBJ2-6; D uncertain. The germline CDR1 and CDR2 sequences are SGHRS and YFSETQ. The CDR3 is 13 amino acids. V gave up 3 bases and J gave up 4 bases, with 5 bases separating them. CDR3 in DNA: TGCGCCAGCAGCTCCTTGGGGGCCAACGTCCTGACTTTC. Protein product: CASSSLGANVLTF.

The chain links TRBV6-6 to TRBJ1-3, with D possibly TRBD1 on 5 matching bases. The germline V and J ends were trimmed by 8 bases and 4 bases, with 15 bases remaining between them. The length of the CDR3 is 14 residues. CDR1 is MNHNY, CDR2 SVGAGI, per germline (reference sequence). The CDR3 nucleotides read TGTGCCAGCCTAGTCCAGGGCGCCGGAAACACCATATATTTT. It codes for CASLVQGAGNTIYF.

The chain carries TRBV7-6 and TRBJ2-1; a weak D match, TRBD2 (5 bases). This CDR3 is 13 amino acids long. From germline, CDR1 is SGHVS and CDR2 FNYEAQ. V was cut by 4 bases and J by 10 bases, with 14 bases left in between. CDR3: CASSSEVGLEQFF. The CDR3 DNA is TGTGCCAGCAGCTCGGAGGTTGGACTCGAGCAGTTCTTC. Based on the CDR3 plus reference TRBV7-6 and TRBJ2-1, the full variable domain is GAGVSQSPRYKVTKRGQDVALRCDPISGHVSLYWYRQALGQGPEFLTYFNYEAQQDKSGLPNDRFSAERPEGSISTLTIQRTEQRDSAMYRCASSSEVGLEQFFGPGTRLTVL.

With regard to this clone: Other DNA sequences in the same sample also yield this CDR3. V gene TRBV7-2 combines with J gene TRBJ2-1, with 12 nucleotides matching TRBD2. Losses at the gene ends were 7 bases for V and 1 base for J; bases not matched to a gene: 2. The CDR3 length is 15 residues. Looked up from germline, CDR1 is SGHTA and CDR2 is FQGNSA. For the CDR3, the DNA is TGTGCCAGCACCCTAGCGGGAGGGTCCTACAATGAGCAGTTCTTC. As protein: CASTLAGGSYNEQFF.

V gene TRBV5-4 combines with J gene TRBJ2-2, with D tentatively TRBD2 (7 bases). Trimming shortened V by 1 base and J by 4 bases, and 11 bases separated the two germline ends. Per the germline V gene, CDR1 is SGHNT and CDR2 is YYREEE (reference sequence). This CDR3 region has 15 residues. CDR3 bases: TGTGCCAGCAGCTTGCGGGGGGCGAGCACCGGGGAGCTGTTTTTT. Its translation: CASSLRGASTGELFF.

The gene calls are TRBV11-2 and TRBJ2-3, with D perhaps TRBD2 (6 bases). This CDR3 has 11 residues. The germline gives CDR1 SGHAT, CDR2 FQNNGV. The V gene lost 3 bases and the J gene lost 9 bases, with 7 bases spanning the gap. CDR3 amino acids: CASSLGGTQYF. The CDR3 region has the DNA TGTGCCAGCAGCTTGGGAGGCACGCAGTATTTT.

A remark on this clone: Other DNA sequences within the sample encode an identical CDR3. The chain is built from TRBV10-3 and TRBJ1-1; maybe TRBD1 (6 bases). Per germline, CDR1 ENHRY and CDR2 SYGVKD. The ends were cut back, 8 bases at V and 4 bases at J, with 14 bases in the middle. The CDR3 is 13 amino acids. This CDR3 reads CAIGGTGFTEAFF. DNA for the CDR3: TGTGCCATCGGGGGAACAGGGTTCACTGAAGCTTTCTTT.

For the CDR3, the DNA is TGTGCCAGCAGCTTAGCAGGGGAGACTGAAGCTTTCTTT. Encoded protein: CASSLAGETEAFF. The genes are TRBV7-3 and TRBJ1-1, with D tentatively TRBD1 (6 bases). Germline V CDR1 and CDR2: SGHTA, FQGTGA. With 2 bases removed from V and 5 bases from J, the gap between germline ends came to 9 bases. This CDR3 comprises 13 residues.

V is TRBV6-6 and J is TRBJ1-5, with 8 bases lining up with TRBD1. Germline CDR1 and CDR2: MNHNY and SVGAGI (reference sequence). J lost 7 bases, V lost 5 bases, and 10 bases had no gene match. CDR3 size: 15 residues. The CDR3 loop reads CASSDGQGYGQPQHF. The CDR3 nucleotides are TGTGCCAGCAGTGACGGACAGGGATATGGCCAGCCCCAGCATTTT.

The chain recombines TRBV19 with TRBJ2-3; the match to TRBD2 covers 8 bases. Germline V gives CDR1 LNHDA, CDR2 SQIVND (reference sequence). Trimming at V came to 6 bases and at J to 2 bases, leaving 4 bases not matched to a gene. The CDR3 spans 14 residues. The CDR3 loop is CASRTSGYTDTQYF. CDR3 DNA: TGTGCCAGTAGAACTAGCGGCTACACAGATACGCAGTATTTT. The whole variable domain, filled in from reference TRBV19 and TRBJ2-3, reads DGGITQSPKYLFRKEGQNVTLSCEQNLNHDAMYWYRQDPGQGLRLIYYSQIVNDFQKGDIAEGYSVSREKKESFPLTVTSAQKNPTAFYLCASRTSGYTDTQYFGPGTRLTVL.

The rearrangement uses TRBV30 and TRBJ2-7; TRBD1 matches at 9 bases. This CDR3 has 16 residues. The V segment lost 2 bases and the J segment 2 bases; nucleotides outside the gene matches: 10. Germline lookup yields CDR1 GTSNPN and CDR2 SVGIG (reference sequence). The DNA of the CDR3 is TGTGCCTGGAGTAAAGTAGGGACAGGGTTTACCTACGAGCAGTACTTC. Its translation is CAWSKVGTGFTYEQYF.

The chain recombines TRBV7-2 with TRBJ1-2, with D maybe TRBD1 (6 bases). CDR3 length: 13 amino acids. The germline V gene encodes CDR1 SGHTA and CDR2 FQGNSA. V was shortened by 3 bases and J by 9 bases, with 14 bases between the two germline ends. CDR3 sequence: CASSFLQGSRYTF. CDR3 in DNA: TGTGCCAGCAGCTTCTTACAGGGATCGCGCTACACCTTC.

The chain joins TRBV7-9 to TRBJ2-1, with 7 positions matching TRBD1. The CDR3 totals 15 residues. With V trimmed by 3 bases and J by 7 bases, 9 bases remained unmatched. Germline CDR1 and CDR2: SEHNR and FQNEAQ (reference sequence). DNA of the CDR3: TGTGCCAGCAGCTTTCGACAGGGCCTTAGGAATGAGCAGTTCTTC. Its protein product is CASSFRQGLRNEQFF.

This chain links TRBV6-5 with TRBJ1-5; D is undetermined. Trimming left V 2 bases short and J 3 bases short, with 8 bases between. The CDR3 covers 14 residues. CDR1 MNHEY and CDR2 SVGAGI come from the germline V gene. CDR3: CASSYGRNNQPQHF. In DNA, the CDR3 is TGTGCCAGCAGTTACGGCAGGAACAATCAGCCCCAGCATTTT.

This rearrangement joins TRBV19 to TRBJ2-1; 7 bases match TRBD1. The CDR3 has 13 residues. V dropped 9 bases and J dropped 6; count of bases not matched to a gene: 8. CDR1 and CDR2 from the germline V gene are LNHDA and SQIVND (reference sequence). The CDR3 here is CASRQGVFNEQFF. The CDR3 region has the DNA TGTGCCAGCAGACAGGGAGTATTCAATGAGCAGTTCTTC.

This chain links TRBV5-6 with TRBJ1-6; D unresolved. The CDR3 extends over 13 amino acids. Trimming removed 5 bases from V and 4 bases from J, with 7 bases in between. Germline CDR1 is SGHDT and CDR2 is YYEEEE. The CDR3 bases are TGTGCCAGCAGACTCGGTTATAATTCACCCCTCCACTTT. This gives the protein CASRLGYNSPLHF. Supplemented by reference TRBV5-6 and TRBJ1-6, the full variable domain reads DAGVTQSPTHLIKTRGQQVTLRCSPKSGHDTVSWYQQALGQGPQFIFQYYEEEERQRGNFPDRFSGHQFPNYSSELNVNALLLGDSALYLCASRLGYNSPLHFGNGTRLTVT.

This clone was counted once. This chain connects TRBV2 to TRBJ2-5; TRBD1 might be the D (6 bases). V was trimmed by 3 bases and J by 7 bases, leaving 15 bases between them. Per the germline V gene, CDR1 is SNHLY and CDR2 is FYNNEI. CDR3 length equals 14 residues. In nucleotides, the CDR3 is TGTGCCAGCAGTGAGGTCGTCAGAGGGGGGACCCAGTACTTC. Translation: CASSEVVRGGTQYF.

The gene calls are TRBV2 and TRBJ1-2, with D possibly TRBD1 on 6 matching bases. The germline V gene encodes CDR1 SNHLY and CDR2 FYNNEI. The CDR3 consists of 15 residues. Trimming shortened V by 6 bases and J by 6 bases, and 20 bases separated the two germline ends. The CDR3 sequence: CASRGAPGRRDGYTF. The DNA for the CDR3 is TGTGCCAGCAGGGGGGCCCCCGGAAGGAGGGATGGCTACACCTTC.

The chain combines TRBV19 with TRBJ2-7; 9 positions match TRBD1. CDR1 is LNHDA and CDR2 is SQIVND in the germline V gene (reference sequence). The V and J ends lost 10 bases and 0 bases, in that order; junction bases with no gene match: 10. The CDR3 is 15 residues long. CDR3 DNA sequence: TGTGCCACCAAGAAGACGGGACAGGGCTCCTACGAGCAGTACTTC. This gives the protein CATKKTGQGSYEQYF.

This chain connects TRBV19 to TRBJ1-1; the D is unclear. Deletions cut 3 bases from V and 5 bases from J, with 10 bases between. Germline values: CDR1 LNHDA, CDR2 SQIVND (reference sequence). This CDR3 has 13 amino acids. The CDR3 nucleotides are TGTGCCAGTAGTATCAGCTCGCAGACTGAAGCTTTCTTT. Translating it yields CASSISSQTEAFF.

The CDR3 reads CAWNGGVVGNTIYF. CDR3 DNA sequence: TGTGCCTGGAACGGGGGGGTAGTTGGAAACACCATATATTTT. J is TRBJ1-3 and V is TRBV30; possible D gene TRBD1, 5 bases. V lost 4 bases, J lost 3 bases, and 13 bases lay in between. Germline-derived CDR1 and CDR2 are GTSNPN and SVGIG (reference sequence). This CDR3 is 14 amino acids long. Full variable domain (rest looked up from reference TRBV30 and TRBJ1-3): SQTIHQWPATLVQPVGSPLSLECTVEGTSNPNLYWYRQAAGRGLQLLFYSVGIGQISSEVPQNLSASRPQDRQFILSSKKLLLSDSGFYLCAWNGGVVGNTIYFGEGSWLTVV.

The gene calls are TRBV19 and TRBJ2-2; possibly TRBD1 for D (8 bases). This CDR3 has 15 amino acids. Trimming stripped 6 bases from V and 7 bases from J, with 18 bases between. Looked up from germline, CDR1 is LNHDA and CDR2 is SQIVND (reference sequence). CDR3: CASSPWTGRDGELFF. The CDR3 DNA sequence: TGTGCCAGTAGCCCATGGACAGGGAGGGACGGGGAGCTGTTTTTT. Combining the CDR3 with reference TRBV19 and TRBJ2-2 gives the whole variable domain DGGITQSPKYLFRKEGQNVTLSCEQNLNHDAMYWYRQDPGQGLRLIYYSQIVNDFQKGDIAEGYSVSREKKESFPLTVTSAQKNPTAFYLCASSPWTGRDGELFFGEGSRLTVL.

The V gene is TRBV11-2, the J gene TRBJ1-1; D is possibly TRBD1 (6 bases). Looked up from germline, CDR1 is SGHAT and CDR2 is FQNNGV. V lost 4 bases to trimming and J lost 5 bases, with 14 bases between them. This CDR3 contains 14 residues. The DNA for the CDR3 is TGTGCCAGCAGCTCTATAAAGAGGGGGACTGAAGCTTTCTTT. Its translation is CASSSIKRGTEAFF. Filled out from reference TRBV11-2 and TRBJ1-1, the complete variable domain reads EAGVAQSPRYKIIEKRQSVAFWCNPISGHATLYWYQQILGQGPKLLIQFQNNGVVDDSQLPKDRFSAERLKGVDSTLKIQPAKLEDSAVYLCASSSIKRGTEAFFGQGTRLTVV.

This clone is a singleton in its sample. The genes are TRBV18 and TRBJ1-5; D not resolved. This CDR3 comprises 14 residues. Looked up from germline, CDR1 is KGHSH and CDR2 is LQKENI. V lost 2 bases and J lost 9, with 14 bases in between. The CDR3 here is CASSPGRSERPQHF. The CDR3 DNA reads as TGTGCCAGCTCACCAGGGCGCAGTGAGAGGCCCCAGCATTTT.